The 4 T cell receptor beta chains below were found in one sample sequenced in a study of blood T cell repertoires in COVID-19. The table came from immunoSEQ multiplex PCR; TCRdb's copy has only in-frame clones and leaves some out. The sample shows 200,000 to 250,000 clones, 84% of them seen only once. Sequences were obtained from peripheral blood. The receptors derive from a middle-aged woman who had recovered from COVID-19.

V gene TRBV19 combines with J gene TRBJ1-1; D not certain. The CDR3 covers 14 residues. CDR1 and CDR2 (germline): LNHDA, SQIVND (reference sequence). V was pared by 6 bases and J by 5 bases, with 16 bases between. DNA for the CDR3: TGTGCCAGTAGCATAAAGCACGGGAGTACTGAAGCTTTCTTT. This encodes CASSIKHGSTEAFF. Full variable domain (remainder filled in from reference TRBV19 and TRBJ1-1): DGGITQSPKYLFRKEGQNVTLSCEQNLNHDAMYWYRQDPGQGLRLIYYSQIVNDFQKGDIAEGYSVSREKKESFPLTVTSAQKNPTAFYLCASSIKHGSTEAFFGQGTRLTVV.

The chain carries TRBV3-1 (or the pseudogene TRBV3-2) and TRBJ2-7, with TRBD2 matching 11 bases. The CDR3 contains 14 residues. Unmatched junction bases numbered 4, after V lost 4 bases and J lost 5 bases. Per the germline V gene, CDR1 is LGHDT and CDR2 is YNNKEL (reference sequence). CDR3 region: CASSLTSGGDEQYF. CDR3 DNA sequence: TGTGCCAGCAGCCTAACTAGCGGGGGCGACGAGCAGTACTTC.

The chain combines TRBV12-3 or TRBV12-4 with TRBJ2-7, with D possibly TRBD2 on 6 matching bases. Trimming cost V 6 bases and J 3 bases, with 12 bases left between them. CDR3 length: 13 amino acids. The CDR3 coding sequence is TGTGCCAGCAGCCGACTAGGGTACTACGAGCAGTACTTC. This sequence encodes CASSRLGYYEQYF.

V gene TRBV19 combines with J gene TRBJ1-2; D gene unclear. Trimming pared 3 bases from V and 5 bases from J, leaving 19 bases between. CDR1 and CDR2 from the germline V gene are LNHDA and SQIVND (reference sequence). The CDR3 consists of 16 residues. The CDR3 region is CASSMTTDPRLYGYTF. The CDR3 DNA reads TGTGCCAGTAGTATGACGACGGATCCCCGACTTTATGGCTACACCTTC.